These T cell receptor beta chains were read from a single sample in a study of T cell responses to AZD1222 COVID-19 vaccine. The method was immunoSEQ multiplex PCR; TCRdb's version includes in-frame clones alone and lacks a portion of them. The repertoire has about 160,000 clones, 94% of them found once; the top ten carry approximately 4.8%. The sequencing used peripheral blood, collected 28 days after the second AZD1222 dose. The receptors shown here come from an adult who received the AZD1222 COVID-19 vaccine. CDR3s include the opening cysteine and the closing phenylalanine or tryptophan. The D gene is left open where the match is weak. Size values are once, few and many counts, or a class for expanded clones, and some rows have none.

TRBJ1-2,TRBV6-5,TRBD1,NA,CASSYRPTGGDYGYTF,TGTGCCAGCAGTTACCGCCCTACAGGGGGGGACTATGGCTACACCTTC
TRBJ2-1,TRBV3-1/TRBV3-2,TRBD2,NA,CASSQEERGLAGFPYNEQFF,TGTGCCAGCAGCCAGGAAGAAAGGGGACTAGCGGGTTTCCCCTACAATGAGCAGTTCTTC
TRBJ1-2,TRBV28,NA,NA,CASQFIGGYGYTF,TGTGCCAGCCAGTTTATAGGAGGTTACGGCTACACCTTC
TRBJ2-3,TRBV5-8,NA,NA,CASSLEGADTQYF,TGTGCCAGCAGCTTGGAAGGGGCAGATACGCAGTATTTT
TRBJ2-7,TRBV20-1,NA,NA,CSASGAVGSYEQYF,TGCAGTGCTAGTGGGGCAGTAGGCTCCTACGAGCAGTACTTC
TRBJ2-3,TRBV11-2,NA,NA,CASSLGVQGTDTQYF,TGTGCCAGCAGCTTAGGAGTCCAGGGCACAGATACGCAGTATTTT
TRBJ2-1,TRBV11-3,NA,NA,CASSLRSPNEQFF,TGTGCCAGCAGCTTGAGAAGTCCCAATGAGCAGTTCTTC
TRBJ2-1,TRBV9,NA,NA,CASSVQTSNNEQFF,TGTGCCAGCAGCGTACAAACTAGCAACAATGAGCAGTTCTTC
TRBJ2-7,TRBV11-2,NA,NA,CASSFQRGPYEQYF,TGTGCCAGCAGCTTCCAGCGCGGACCTTACGAGCAGTACTTC
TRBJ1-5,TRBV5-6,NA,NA,CASSLRGSNQPQHF,TGTGCCAGCAGCTTGCGGGGTAGCAATCAGCCCCAGCATTTT
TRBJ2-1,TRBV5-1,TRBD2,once,CASSSTSGNYNEQFF,TGCGCCAGCAGCTCAACTAGCGGGAACTACAATGAGCAGTTCTTC
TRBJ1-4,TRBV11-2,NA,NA,CASTSSLNEKLFF,TGTGCCAGCACCTCCAGCCTTAATGAAAAACTGTTTTTT
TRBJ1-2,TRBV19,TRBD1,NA,CASSIGGQGRNTF,TGTGCCAGTAGTATTGGGGGACAGGGGAGAAACACCTTC
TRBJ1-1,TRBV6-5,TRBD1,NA,CASVSPGQGNTEAFF,TGTGCCAGCGTCTCCCCGGGACAGGGGAACACTGAAGCTTTCTTT
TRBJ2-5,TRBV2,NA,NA,CASSAERLKETQYF,TGTGCCAGCAGTGCCGAGCGGCTTAAAGAGACCCAGTACTTC
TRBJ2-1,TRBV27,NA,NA,CASSLTGTLQFF,TGTGCCAGCAGTTTAACCGGGACCTTACAGTTCTTC
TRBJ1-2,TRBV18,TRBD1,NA,CASSSGQGDYGYTF,TGTGCCAGCTCATCGGGACAGGGGGACTATGGCTACACCTTC
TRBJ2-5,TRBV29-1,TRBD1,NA,CSVDTGGGETQYF,TGCAGCGTTGACACAGGGGGCGGGGAGACCCAGTACTTC
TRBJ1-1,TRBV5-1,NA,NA,CASSRGGNTEAFF,TGCGCCAGCAGCCGAGGGGGGAACACTGAAGCTTTCTTT
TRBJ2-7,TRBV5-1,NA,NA,CASSLGQEVNEQYF,TGCGCCAGCAGCTTGGGACAGGAGGTTAACGAGCAGTACTTC
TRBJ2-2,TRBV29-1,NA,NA,CSVVQGQVGELFF,TGCAGCGTTGTGCAGGGGCAAGTCGGGGAGCTGTTTTTT
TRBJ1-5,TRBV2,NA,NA,CASSEGGQGPQHF,TGTGCCAGCAGTGAAGGGGGGCAGGGGCCCCAGCATTTT